The 14 T cell receptor beta chains in this list originate from one sample, sequenced in a study of blood T cell repertoires in COVID-19. TCRdb's copy holds only in-frame clones and misses some; the assay was immunoSEQ multiplex PCR. This sample has tens of thousands of clones, with around 84% found just once. The sequencing sample was made of peripheral blood. These receptors all come from a man older than 75 with active COVID-19.

The genes are TRBV15 and TRBJ2-1; a possible D gene is TRBD2 (5 bases). Germline loops: CDR1 LNHNV, CDR2 YYDKDF (reference sequence). This CDR3 contains 15 residues. The germline V and J ends were trimmed by 1 base and 0 bases, with 7 bases remaining between them. For the CDR3, the DNA is TGTGCCACCAGCAGAGCGGCGGGCTCCTACAATGAGCAGTTCTTC. Its protein product is CATSRAAGSYNEQFF.

V and J are TRBV28 and TRBJ2-3; possibly TRBD1 for D (5 bases). The V and J ends lost 5 bases and 2 bases respectively, with 17 bases between them. The CDR3 extends over 16 amino acids. Germline assignment: CDR1 MDHEN and CDR2 SYDVKM. The CDR3, as DNA: TGTGCCAGCAGTCCCCGAACAGGTCTCTTCACAGATACGCAGTATTTT. It yields the protein CASSPRTGLFTDTQYF.

The genes are TRBV3-1 (or the pseudogene TRBV3-2) and TRBJ2-1; a weak D match, TRBD2 (7 bases). The CDR3 has 17 amino acids. Germline V lookup: CDR1 LGHDT, CDR2 YNNKEL (reference sequence). Trimming stripped 5 bases from V and 9 bases from J, with 26 bases between. CDR3 sequence (DNA): TGTGCCAGCAGCAAACAAGAGGCAGGGGCGGGAGCGTTTGAGCAGTTCTTC. Translated: CASSKQEAGAGAFEQFF.

The chain couples TRBV21-1 to TRBJ1-5; the table assigns TRBD1, which was not confirmed against the DNA. TRBV21-1 constitutes a pseudogene. The CDR3 length is 15 residues. CDR3 region: CATPLTEDRAQPQHF. The CDR3 DNA reads as TGTGCCACCCCGTTGACAGAGGACAGGGCCCAGCCCCAGCATTTT.

This clone occurred once. The chain carries TRBV12-3 or TRBV12-4 and TRBJ1-2; D gene uncertain. CDR3 length: 13 residues. V lost 6 bases, J lost 2 bases, and 10 bases lay in between. The CDR3 nucleotides read TGTGCCAGCAGCCCCGGGGTGAACTATGGCTACACCTTC. Translating gives CASSPGVNYGYTF.

The rearrangement links TRBV19 to TRBJ1-1; D is perhaps TRBD1 (6 bases). Looked up from germline, CDR1 is LNHDA and CDR2 is SQIVND (reference sequence). Trimming stripped 5 bases from V and 2 bases from J, with 15 bases between. The length of the CDR3 is 15 residues. The CDR3 reads CASSVTGLGNTEAFF. The DNA of the CDR3 is TGTGCCAGTAGTGTAACAGGGTTGGGAAACACTGAAGCTTTCTTT.

This chain connects TRBV19 to TRBJ1-5, with TRBD1 matching over 10 bases. V dropped 7 bases and J dropped 2; count of bases not matched to a gene: 14. The CDR3 is 18 amino acids. CDR1 and CDR2 (germline): LNHDA, SQIVND (reference sequence). The CDR3 DNA reads TGTGCCAGTACCGCTTCCGGGACAGGGGTTTCGGGCAATCAGCCCCAGCATTTT. Translating it yields CASTASGTGVSGNQPQHF.

The V and J genes are TRBV30 and TRBJ1-4; D remains unclear. The CDR3 extends over 14 amino acids. The V and J ends lost 1 base and 0 bases respectively, with 6 bases between them. Germline values: CDR1 GTSNPN, CDR2 SVGIG (reference sequence). CDR3 in amino acids: CAWSDGATNEKLFF. The CDR3 region has the DNA TGTGCCTGGAGTGACGGTGCAACTAATGAAAAACTGTTTTTT.

CDR3 DNA sequence: TGTGCCAGCAGCTTAGGCGGTAGGAACCAAGAGACCCAGTACTTC. Translating gives CASSLGGRNQETQYF. The chain joins TRBV7-2 to TRBJ2-5; D gene unclear. This CDR3 contains 15 residues. V lost 1 base, J lost 0 bases, and 9 bases lay in between. The germline V gene encodes CDR1 SGHTA and CDR2 FQGNSA.

V gene TRBV6-2 or TRBV6-3 combines with J gene TRBJ1-5; 8 positions agree with TRBD1. The CDR3 consists of 20 residues. Per germline, CDR1 MNHEY and CDR2 SVGEGT. V was pared by 3 bases and J by 0 bases, with 16 bases of the junction left unmatched. The CDR3 sequence is CASSYSRRTGLLGSNQPQHF. CDR3 nucleotide sequence: TGTGCCAGCAGTTATTCACGTCGGACAGGGTTGTTAGGTAGCAATCAGCCCCAGCATTTT.

The chain combines TRBV6-5 with TRBJ2-7; TRBD2 matches at 10 bases. Per the germline V gene, CDR1 is MNHEY and CDR2 is SVGAGI. Losses at the gene ends were 3 bases for V and 4 bases for J; bases not matched to a gene: 3. This CDR3 is 14 amino acids long. The CDR3 nucleotides read TGTGCCAGCAGTTATCTAGCGGGGGATTACGAGCAGTACTTC. Translating it yields CASSYLAGDYEQYF.

This clone was seen a single time. The V and J genes are TRBV4-2 and TRBJ2-2, with D tentatively TRBD2 (6 bases). Germline assignment: CDR1 LGHNA and CDR2 YNFKEQ. Trimming cost V 1 base and J 2 bases, with 11 bases left between them. This CDR3 is 16 amino acids long. CDR3 in DNA: TGTGCCAGCAGCCAAGGGACTATTTCTAACACCGGGGAGCTGTTTTTT. Protein sequence: CASSQGTISNTGELFF.

This chain links TRBV24-1 with TRBJ1-2; D is possibly TRBD1 (6 bases). Germline V gives CDR1 KGHDR, CDR2 SFDVKD. V lost 3 bases and J 7 bases, leaving 11 bases between the germline ends. This CDR3 comprises 13 residues. The CDR3 nucleotides are TGTGCCACCAGTGATCCAGGGGCGGGTGGCTACACCTTC. Protein sequence: CATSDPGAGGYTF.

The V call is TRBV14, the J call TRBJ2-1; 10 nucleotides agree with TRBD2. CDR1 is SGHDN and CDR2 is FVKESK in the germline V gene. With V trimmed by 0 bases and J by 7 bases, 6 bases remained unmatched. The CDR3 spans 16 residues. The CDR3 bases are TGTGCCAGCAGCCAAGAAGACCTAGCGGGAGTAAATGAGCAGTTCTTC. Its protein product is CASSQEDLAGVNEQFF.